This T cell receptor (beta chain) was documented in a study of beta chain features in type 1 diabetes. All of the isolated RNA was reverse transcribed, so expressed TCRB transcripts were sequenced. Some clones are missing from TCRdb's copy, which holds only in-frame ones; the method was immunoSEQ multiplex PCR. The table has approximately 150,000 clones, 8% to 13% seen once; the top ten hold around 1.4%. Germline V gives CDR1 LGHNA, CDR2 YNFKEQ. V dropped 2 bases and J dropped 5; count of bases not matched to a gene: 15. This CDR3 is 18 amino acids long. This clone turned up a few times. The sequencing input was naive CD4+ T cells from blood. The sequence came from a man aged 18 to 29 in good health. This chain uses TRBV4-2 with TRBJ2-1; TRBD2 aligns across 7 bases. The CDR3 protein is CASSQRMGGGFSHNEQFF. CDR3 in DNA: TGTGCCAGCAGCCAACGCATGGGGGGGGGATTTTCCCACAATGAGCAGTTCTTC.